This record concerns one T cell receptor beta chain sequence. The antigen is unknown. Data came from immunoSEQ multiplex PCR; TCRdb stores just in-frame clones and leaves some out. The sample carries nearly 85,000 clones, about four fifths recorded once. This specimen belongs to a study of cytotoxic CD8 clonotypes in ibrutinib-treated CLL. Study-wide context: Included were about 11 relapsed/refractory and 15 treatment-naive patients, of whom 17 to 18 were IGHV unmutated. The study recorded mean values of approximately 260,000 productive templates and 94,082 productive rearrangements per sample. Findings and limits, study-wide: Contraction or stability on treatment characterized the public clonotypes, which were uncommon.

V was pared by 2 bases and J by 5 bases, with 5 bases of the junction left unmatched. The CDR3 totals 15 residues. Per the germline V gene, CDR1 is SGHRS and CDR2 is YFSETQ. This clonotype originated in a human donor with chronic lymphocytic leukemia. The rearrangement joins TRBV5-1 to TRBJ1-4; the match to TRBD1 covers 8 bases. The source material was PBMCs, sampled after 12 months of ibrutinib treatment. CDR3 sequence reads: CASSFTGTGNEKLFF. CDR3 DNA: TGCGCCAGCAGCTTCACCGGGACAGGAAATGAAAAACTGTTTTTT.